This T cell receptor (beta chain) came from a study of identical twins. Template switching created a universal primer site, and the cDNA included unique molecular identifiers. Via MiXCR, TCRdb re-called the 5' RACE reads, giving one row per CDR3 protein. The table has 1.5 million to 2 million distinct CDR3 sequences, around a third seen once. The CDR3 loop spans 14 amino acids. From germline, CDR1 is LNHNV and CDR2 YYDKDF (reference sequence). V was clipped by 8 bases and J by 1 base; unmatched bases: 4. Findings of the study overall: Models underestimated out-of-frame TCR alpha sharing in monozygotic twins.

A word on this clonotype: Its antigen is currently unknown.

The TCR was taken from a newborn girl in good health. Sequencing input: cord blood. This rearrangement joins TRBV15 to TRBJ2-2, with 7 bases lining up with TRBD1. CDR3 nucleotide sequence: TGTGCCACCTCACAGGGGTGGAACACCGGGGAGCTGTTTTTT. It specifies CATSQGWNTGELFF.